This TCR beta chain derives from a study of molecular identifiers for immune sequencing clone quantification. The J segment lost 1 base and the V segment lost 3 bases, leaving 6 bases of the junction unmatched. CDR3 length equals 15 residues. CDR1 and CDR2 from the germline V gene are SGHRS and YFSETQ. MiXCR was run by TCRdb on the PCR reads, yielding one entry per CDR3 protein. The repertoire holds about 640,000 distinct CDR3 sequences, with about 20% as singletons. This clonotype was observed at least ten times. The receptor comes from a human donor in good health. Some libraries in this study had Jurkat cell RNA spiked in. The sequenced sample was naive CD8+ T cells from blood, with Jurkat cell RNA spiked in. This sample's subset: FACS-sorted CD8+CD4-CCR7+CD45RA+ naive T cells. This chain links TRBV5-1 with TRBJ2-7; the match to TRBD1 covers 8 bases. CDR3 nucleotides: TGCGCCAGCAGCTCAGTGACAGGGGAATCCTACGAGCAGTACTTC. This gives the protein CASSSVTGESYEQYF.